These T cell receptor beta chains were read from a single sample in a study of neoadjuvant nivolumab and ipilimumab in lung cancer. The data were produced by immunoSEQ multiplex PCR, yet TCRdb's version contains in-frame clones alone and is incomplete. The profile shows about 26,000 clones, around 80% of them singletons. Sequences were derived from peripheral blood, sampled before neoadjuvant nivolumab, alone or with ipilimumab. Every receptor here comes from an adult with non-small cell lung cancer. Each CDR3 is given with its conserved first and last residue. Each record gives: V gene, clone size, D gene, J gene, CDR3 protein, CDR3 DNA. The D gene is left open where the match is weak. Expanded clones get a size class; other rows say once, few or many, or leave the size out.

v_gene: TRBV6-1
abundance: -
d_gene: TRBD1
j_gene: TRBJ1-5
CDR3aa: CASRRGTGGDQPQHF
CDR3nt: TGTGCCAGCAGGAGGGGGACAGGGGGTGATCAGCCCCAGCATTTT

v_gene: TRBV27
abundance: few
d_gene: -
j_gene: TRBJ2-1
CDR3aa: CASSTTFVSEQFF
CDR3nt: TGTGCCAGCAGTACCACTTTTGTGTCGGAGCAGTTCTTC

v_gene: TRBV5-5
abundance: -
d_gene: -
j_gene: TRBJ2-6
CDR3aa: CASSPSGANVLTF
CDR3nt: TGTGCCAGCAGCCCCTCTGGGGCCAACGTCCTGACTTTC

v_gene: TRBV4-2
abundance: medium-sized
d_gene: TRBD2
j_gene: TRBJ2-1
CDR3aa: CASSQDHPAGGPNEQFF
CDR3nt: TGTGCCAGCAGCCAAGATCACCCAGCGGGGGGGCCAAATGAGCAGTTCTTC

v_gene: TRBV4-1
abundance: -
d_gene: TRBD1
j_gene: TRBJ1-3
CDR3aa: CASSKGLGQNSGNTIYF
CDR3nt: TGCGCCAGCAGCAAAGGGTTGGGACAGAACTCTGGAAACACCATATATTTT

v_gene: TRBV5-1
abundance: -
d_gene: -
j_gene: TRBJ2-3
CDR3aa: CASSLASTGGTDTQYF
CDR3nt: TGCGCCAGCAGCTTGGCCTCAACAGGAGGCACAGATACGCAGTATTTT

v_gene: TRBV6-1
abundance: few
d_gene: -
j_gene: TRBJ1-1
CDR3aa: CASSEALLITEAFF
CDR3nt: TGTGCCAGCAGTGAAGCGCTTCTGATCACTGAAGCTTTCTTT

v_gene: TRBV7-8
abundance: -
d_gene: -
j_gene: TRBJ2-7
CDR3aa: CASSLAFEGTYEQYF
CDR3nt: TGTGCCAGCAGCTTAGCGTTCGAAGGGACTTACGAGCAGTACTTC

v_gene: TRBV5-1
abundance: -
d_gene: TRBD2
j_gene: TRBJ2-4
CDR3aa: CASSQGGTSGGVAKNIQYF
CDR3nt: TGCGCCAGCAGCCAAGGAGGGACTAGCGGGGGGGTAGCCAAAAACATTCAGTACTTC

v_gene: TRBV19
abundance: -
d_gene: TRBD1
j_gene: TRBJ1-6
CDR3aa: CASSSGTGASPLHF
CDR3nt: TGTGCCAGTAGTTCCGGGACAGGGGCTTCACCCCTCCACTTT

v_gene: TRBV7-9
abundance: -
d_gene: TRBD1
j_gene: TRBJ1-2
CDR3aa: CASSPQGFHGYTF
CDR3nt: TGTGCCAGCAGCCCACAGGGGTTCCATGGCTACACCTTC

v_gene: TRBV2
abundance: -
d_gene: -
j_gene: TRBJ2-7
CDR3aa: CASRHDSQSYEQYF
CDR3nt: TGTGCCAGCAGGCACGACAGCCAGTCCTACGAGCAGTACTTC

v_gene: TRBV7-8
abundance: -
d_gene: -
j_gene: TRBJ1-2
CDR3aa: CASSPTIDYGYTF
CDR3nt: TGTGCCAGCAGTCCAACAATAGACTATGGCTACACCTTC

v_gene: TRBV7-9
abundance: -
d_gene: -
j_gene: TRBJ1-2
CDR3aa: CASSLEGRVTTYTF
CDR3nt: TGTGCCAGCAGCTTAGAGGGAAGAGTAACTACCTACACCTTC

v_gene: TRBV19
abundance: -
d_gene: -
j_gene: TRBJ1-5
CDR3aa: CASSIEKWPQHF
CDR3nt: TGTGCCAGTAGTATCGAGAAGTGGCCCCAGCATTTT

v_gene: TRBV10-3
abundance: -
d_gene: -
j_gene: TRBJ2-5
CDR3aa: CATAGAGETQYF
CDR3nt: TGTGCCACCGCCGGGGCAGGGGAGACCCAGTACTTC

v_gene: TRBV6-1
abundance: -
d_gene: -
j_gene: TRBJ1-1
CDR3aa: CASSEEGISRSAFF
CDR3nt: TGTGCCAGCAGTGAAGAGGGGATATCACGGAGCGCTTTCTTT

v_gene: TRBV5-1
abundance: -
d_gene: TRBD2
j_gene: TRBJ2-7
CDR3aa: CASSLVAGDLSYEQYF
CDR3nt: TGCGCCAGCAGCTTGGTAGCGGGGGACCTCTCCTACGAGCAGTACTTC

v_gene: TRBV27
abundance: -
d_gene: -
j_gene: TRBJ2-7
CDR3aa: CASSYSSGRGSYEQYF
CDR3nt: TGTGCCAGCAGTTATTCGTCGGGACGGGGGTCCTACGAGCAGTACTTC

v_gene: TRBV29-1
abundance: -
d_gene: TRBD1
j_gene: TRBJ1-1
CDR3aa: CSVARDSITEAFF
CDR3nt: TGCAGCGTCGCCCGGGACAGTATCACTGAAGCTTTCTTT

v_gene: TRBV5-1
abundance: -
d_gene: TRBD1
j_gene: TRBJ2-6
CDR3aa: CASSPGTDSANVLTF
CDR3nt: TGCGCCAGCAGCCCCGGGACAGACAGCGCCAACGTCCTGACTTTC

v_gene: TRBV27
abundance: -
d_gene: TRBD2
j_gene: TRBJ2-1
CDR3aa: CASSFLAGGLGNEQFF
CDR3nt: TGTGCCAGCAGTTTCCTAGCGGGGGGGCTGGGCAATGAGCAGTTCTTC

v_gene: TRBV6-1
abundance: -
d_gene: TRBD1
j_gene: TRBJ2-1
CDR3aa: CASTWDRYSYNEQFF
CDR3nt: TGTGCCAGCACCTGGGACAGATACTCCTACAATGAGCAGTTCTTC

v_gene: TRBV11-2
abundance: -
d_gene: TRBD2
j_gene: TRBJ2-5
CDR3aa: CASSFVRGGGETQYF
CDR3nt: TGTGCCAGCAGCTTCGTGCGGGGGGGTGGAGAGACCCAGTACTTC

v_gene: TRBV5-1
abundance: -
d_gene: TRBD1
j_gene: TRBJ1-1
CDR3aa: CASSSQGGNTEAFF
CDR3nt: TGCGCCAGCAGCTCCCAGGGGGGGAACACTGAAGCTTTCTTT

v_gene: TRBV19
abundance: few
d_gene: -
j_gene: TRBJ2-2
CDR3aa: CASKEGAELFF
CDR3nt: TGTGCCAGTAAAGAGGGTGCTGAGCTGTTTTTT

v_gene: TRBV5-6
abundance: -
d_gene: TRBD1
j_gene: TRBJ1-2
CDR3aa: CASSLNRGNYGYTF
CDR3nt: TGTGCCAGCAGCTTGAACAGGGGGAACTATGGCTACACCTTC

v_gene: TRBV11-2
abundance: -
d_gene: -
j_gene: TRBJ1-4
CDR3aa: CASSPLEGKLFF
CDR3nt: TGTGCCAGCAGCCCCCTTGAGGGAAAACTGTTTTTT

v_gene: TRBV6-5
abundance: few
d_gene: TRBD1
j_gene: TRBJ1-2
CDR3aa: CASSHGTEALDYTF
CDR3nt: TGTGCCAGCAGTCACGGGACAGAGGCTTTGGACTACACCTTC

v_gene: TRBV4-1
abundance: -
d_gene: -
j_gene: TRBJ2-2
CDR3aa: CASSQFTGLGELFF
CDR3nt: TGCGCCAGCAGCCAATTTACGGGACTGGGGGAGCTGTTTTTT

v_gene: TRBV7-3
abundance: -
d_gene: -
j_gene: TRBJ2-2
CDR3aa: CASSTVAATGELFF
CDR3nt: TGTGCCAGCAGTACGGTGGCAGCCACCGGGGAGCTGTTTTTT

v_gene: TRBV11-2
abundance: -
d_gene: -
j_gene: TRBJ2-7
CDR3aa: CASSWSGQTGEQYF
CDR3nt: TGTGCCAGCAGCTGGTCGGGTCAAACGGGCGAGCAGTACTTC

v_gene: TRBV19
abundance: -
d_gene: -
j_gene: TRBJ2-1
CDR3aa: CASSIEGREFF
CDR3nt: TGTGCCAGTAGTATTGAGGGAAGGGAGTTCTTC

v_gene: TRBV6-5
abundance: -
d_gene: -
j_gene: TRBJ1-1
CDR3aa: CASIGAAQGTEAFF
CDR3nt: TGTGCCAGCATTGGGGCGGCCCAGGGCACTGAAGCTTTCTTT

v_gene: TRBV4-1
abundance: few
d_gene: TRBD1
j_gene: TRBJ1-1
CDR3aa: CASSTPGGQAFF
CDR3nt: TGCGCCAGCAGCACTCCAGGGGGCCAGGCTTTCTTT

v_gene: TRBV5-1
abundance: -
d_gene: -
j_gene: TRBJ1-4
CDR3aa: CASSLGDPGREKLFF
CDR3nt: TGCGCCAGCAGCTTGGGGGACCCCGGGCGGGAAAAACTGTTTTTT

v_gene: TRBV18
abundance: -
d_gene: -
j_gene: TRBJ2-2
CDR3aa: CASSWGREGTGELFF
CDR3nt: TGTGCCAGCTCATGGGGGCGCGAGGGCACCGGGGAGCTGTTTTTT

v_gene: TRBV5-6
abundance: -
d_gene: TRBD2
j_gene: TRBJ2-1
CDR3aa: CASSLATLIAGKTYNEQFF
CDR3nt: TGTGCCAGCAGCTTGGCCACGTTAATAGCGGGGAAGACCTACAATGAGCAGTTCTTC

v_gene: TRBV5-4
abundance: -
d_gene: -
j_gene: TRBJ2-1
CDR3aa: CASSAGIILRKQFF
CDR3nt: TGTGCCAGCAGCGCTGGAATAATCCTCCGTAAGCAGTTCTTC

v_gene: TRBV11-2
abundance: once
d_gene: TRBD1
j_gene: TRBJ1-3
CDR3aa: CASSLGQGYGNTIYF
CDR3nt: TGTGCCAGCAGCTTGGGACAGGGGTATGGAAACACCATATATTTT

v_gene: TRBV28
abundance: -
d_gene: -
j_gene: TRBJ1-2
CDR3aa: CASGPVRGYTF
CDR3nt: TGTGCCAGCGGTCCTGTTCGGGGCTACACCTTC

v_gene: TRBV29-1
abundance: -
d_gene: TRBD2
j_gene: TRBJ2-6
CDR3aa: CSVGAGGSGANVLTF
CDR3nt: TGCAGCGTTGGGGCGGGGGGTTCCGGGGCCAACGTCCTGACTTTC

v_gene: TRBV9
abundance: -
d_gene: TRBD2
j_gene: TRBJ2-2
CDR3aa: CASSVGLAGETGELFF
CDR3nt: TGTGCCAGCAGCGTAGGGCTAGCGGGAGAGACCGGGGAGCTGTTTTTT

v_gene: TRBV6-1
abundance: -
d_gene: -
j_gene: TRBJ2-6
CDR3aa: CASSEWTTSGANVLTF
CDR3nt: TGTGCCAGCAGTGAATGGACAACCTCTGGGGCCAACGTCCTGACTTTC

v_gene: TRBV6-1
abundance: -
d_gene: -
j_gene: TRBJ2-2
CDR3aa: CASSEWGGPGELFF
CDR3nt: TGTGCCAGCAGTGAATGGGGGGGCCCCGGGGAGCTGTTTTTT

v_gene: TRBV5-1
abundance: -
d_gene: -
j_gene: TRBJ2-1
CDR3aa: CASSPRGPNEQFF
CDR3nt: TGCGCCAGCAGCCCCCGGGGCCCTAATGAGCAGTTCTTC

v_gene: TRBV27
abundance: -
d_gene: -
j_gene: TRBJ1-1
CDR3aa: CASSFRRNTEAFF
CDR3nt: TGTGCCAGCAGTTTCAGGAGAAACACTGAAGCTTTCTTT

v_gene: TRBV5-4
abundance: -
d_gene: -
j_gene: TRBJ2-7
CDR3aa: CASSSGPGKYEQYF
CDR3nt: TGTGCCAGCAGCTCCGGACCGGGCAAATACGAGCAGTACTTC

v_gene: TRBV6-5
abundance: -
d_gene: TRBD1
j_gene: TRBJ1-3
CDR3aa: CASSSAYRGGNTIYF
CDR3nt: TGTGCCAGCAGTTCCGCTTACAGGGGGGGAAACACCATATATTTT

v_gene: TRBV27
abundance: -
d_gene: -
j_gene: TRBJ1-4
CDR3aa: CASSFTGEKLFF
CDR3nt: TGTGCCAGCAGTTTTACTGGAGAAAAACTGTTTTTT